Listed here are 20 T cell receptor beta chains from one sample, sequenced in a study of T cell responses to AZD1222 COVID-19 vaccine. The method was immunoSEQ multiplex PCR; TCRdb's version includes in-frame clones alone and lacks a portion of them. Of approximately 120,000 clones listed, 75% to 90% are singletons. The sample here was peripheral blood, taken 28 days after the second AZD1222 dose. The receptors come from an adult who received the AZD1222 COVID-19 vaccine.

The chain has TRBV24-1 and TRBJ2-1; 8 bases fit TRBD2. CDR1 is KGHDR, CDR2 SFDVKD, per germline. V shed 3 bases and J 2 bases; nucleotides not matched to a gene: 2. CDR3 size: 15 residues. CDR3: CATSDPGGAYNEQFF. Here the CDR3 DNA reads TGTGCCACCAGTGATCCGGGGGGGGCCTACAATGAGCAGTTCTTC.

The rearrangement links TRBV6-5 to TRBJ2-7; 7 bases map to TRBD1. This CDR3 is built from 15 residues. With V trimmed by 0 bases and J by 2 bases, 4 bases remained unmatched. From germline, CDR1 is MNHEY and CDR2 SVGAGI. The CDR3 here is CASSYSVDRTYEQYF. CDR3 in DNA: TGTGCCAGCAGTTACTCGGTGGACAGGACCTACGAGCAGTACTTC.

The chain employs TRBV29-1 and TRBJ2-1, with 9 bases matching TRBD1. The germline V gene has CDR1 SQVTM and CDR2 ANQGSEA. The V segment lost 6 bases and the J segment 5 bases; nucleotides outside the gene matches: 11. This CDR3 has 15 amino acids. The CDR3 is CSVALRTGENNEQFF. The CDR3 region has the DNA TGCAGCGTGGCCCTCAGGACAGGGGAGAACAATGAGCAGTTCTTC.

The chain carries TRBV3-1 (or the pseudogene TRBV3-2) and TRBJ1-5; D is perhaps TRBD1 (6 bases). V was cut by 2 bases and J by 4 bases, with 12 bases left in between. There are 15 residues in the CDR3. Germline assignment: CDR1 LGHDT and CDR2 YNNKEL (reference sequence). CDR3 region: CASSQNPQGNQPQHF. CDR3 DNA sequence: TGTGCCAGCAGCCAAAACCCACAGGGAAATCAGCCCCAGCATTTT.

This rearrangement joins TRBV7-3 to TRBJ2-2; no clear D. V lost 3 bases and J lost 6, with 5 bases in between. Germline loops: CDR1 SGHTA, CDR2 FQGTGA. The CDR3 contains 12 residues. The CDR3 sequence: CASSFSAGELFF. CDR3 in DNA: TGTGCCAGCAGCTTCTCAGCCGGGGAGCTGTTTTTT.

The rearrangement uses TRBV25-1 and TRBJ2-7; either TRBD1 or TRBD2 may supply D (5 bases each). The length of the CDR3 is 15 residues. Per the germline V gene, CDR1 is MGHDK and CDR2 is SYGVNS. The germline V and J ends were trimmed by 4 bases and 5 bases, with 18 bases remaining between them. The chain's CDR3 is CASSGGWDGSNEQYF. The CDR3 nucleotides are TGTGCCAGCAGTGGAGGATGGGACGGCTCAAACGAGCAGTACTTC.

V gene TRBV9 combines with J gene TRBJ2-3; D is unclear. The V gene lost 4 bases and the J gene lost 2 bases, with 5 bases spanning the gap. CDR3 length: 12 amino acids. Germline-derived CDR1 and CDR2 are SGDLS and YYNGEE. CDR3 nucleotides: TGTGCCAGCAGCCCGAACACAGATACGCAGTATTTT. This encodes CASSPNTDTQYF.

The V and J genes are TRBV19 and TRBJ1-5; 7 positions match TRBD1. There are 13 residues in the CDR3. V dropped 8 bases and J dropped 5; count of bases not matched to a gene: 6. The germline gives CDR1 LNHDA, CDR2 SQIVND (reference sequence). CDR3 region: CASGGDRYQPQHF. The CDR3 nucleotides are TGTGCCAGTGGGGGGGACAGATATCAGCCCCAGCATTTT.

This clone occurred once. The CDR3 DNA reads TGTGCCAGTAGTTCTCCCACCCGAACCTTCACCCTCCACTTT. This gives the protein CASSSPTRTFTLHF. The chain combines TRBV19 with TRBJ1-6; the D is unclear. With 5 bases removed from V and 14 bases from J, the gap between germline ends came to 19 bases. The V gene's germline CDR1 is LNHDA and CDR2 SQIVND (reference sequence). This CDR3 comprises 14 residues.

The CDR3: CASSSRLAGGRNEQFF. In DNA form, the CDR3 reads TGTGCCAGCAGTTCCAGACTAGCGGGGGGGCGGAATGAGCAGTTCTTC. The gene calls are TRBV6-5 and TRBJ2-1, with 14 nucleotides matching TRBD2. This CDR3 region has 16 residues. V dropped 4 bases and J dropped 7; count of bases not matched to a gene: 6. From germline, CDR1 is MNHEY and CDR2 SVGAGI.

This rearrangement joins TRBV6-2 or TRBV6-3 to TRBJ2-4; 9 bases are shared with TRBD2. The germline gives CDR1 MNHEY, CDR2 SVGEGT. The CDR3 spans 18 residues. The V gene end was trimmed by 3 bases and the J gene end by 1 base; junction bases not matched to a gene: 10. Written as DNA, the CDR3 is TGTGCCAGCAGTTATCTCCTAGCGGGGCCCGGGGCCAAAAACATTCAGTACTTC. Protein product: CASSYLLAGPGAKNIQYF.

The V and J genes are TRBV6-1 and TRBJ1-4, with 8 bases aligning to TRBD1. The CDR3 runs 16 residues. J gave up 2 bases and V 2 bases, and 4 bases lay outside the gene matches. Germline CDR1 MNHNS, CDR2 SASEGT. As DNA, the CDR3 is TGTGCCAGCAGTGAATTCAGGGGGCGTACTAATGAAAAACTGTTTTTT. It translates to CASSEFRGRTNEKLFF.

This chain uses TRBV10-3 with TRBJ2-7; possible D gene TRBD1, 5 bases. The germline V gene has CDR1 ENHRY and CDR2 SYGVKD. This CDR3 spans 14 amino acids. Deletions cut 3 bases from V and 5 bases from J, with 14 bases between. CDR3 coding DNA: TGTGCCATCAGTGACCAGGGCAGTATCGACGAGCAGTACTTC. This codes for CAISDQGSIDEQYF.

V is TRBV5-5 and J is TRBJ1-1; D is possibly TRBD1 (5 bases). Germline V gene data show CDR1 as SGHKS and CDR2 as YYEKEE (reference sequence). CDR3 length equals 13 residues. V was clipped by 4 bases and J by 1 base, with 8 bases between them. The CDR3 region is CASSPDTNTEAFF. The CDR3 DNA sequence: TGTGCCAGCAGCCCGGACACGAACACTGAAGCTTTCTTT.

The rearrangement links TRBV30 to TRBJ2-7, with TRBD1 matching over 9 bases. V was clipped by 3 bases and J by 5 bases; unmatched bases: 2. CDR1 and CDR2 (germline): GTSNPN, SVGIG (reference sequence). The CDR3 extends over 12 amino acids. CDR3 amino acids: CAWSGDRDEQYF. CDR3 nucleotide sequence: TGTGCCTGGAGCGGGGACAGGGACGAGCAGTACTTC.

This clone was counted once. The V and J genes are TRBV5-1 and TRBJ1-5; 9 positions match TRBD1. This CDR3 has 15 amino acids. Trimming took 0 bases from V and 4 from J; bases not matched to a gene: 2. In germline, CDR1 is SGHRS, CDR2 YFSETQ. The CDR3 region has the DNA TGCGCCAGCAGCTTGGCAGGACAGGGGAATCAGCCCCAGCATTTT. It yields the protein CASSLAGQGNQPQHF.

The V call is TRBV28, the J call TRBJ1-6; no definite D call. The CDR3 totals 13 residues. Trimming took off 8 bases at V and 8 bases at J, with 13 bases between the two ends. Germline V gene lookup returns CDR1 MDHEN and CDR2 SYDVKM. The CDR3 nucleotides are TGTGCCAGCCTCCGGGGTACGGATTCACCCCTCCACTTT. Its translation is CASLRGTDSPLHF.

The chain carries TRBV3-1 (or the pseudogene TRBV3-2) and TRBJ2-3; 8 bases align to TRBD1. Germline CDR1 reads LGHDT; CDR2 reads YNNKEL (reference sequence). This CDR3 is built from 15 residues. V gave up 4 bases and J gave up 1 base; unmatched junction bases: 4. CDR3 sequence (DNA): TGTGCCAGCAGCCGCTTACAGGGGGGCACAGATACGCAGTATTTT. Translating it yields CASSRLQGGTDTQYF.

The V and J genes are TRBV29-1 and TRBJ2-1; a possible D gene is TRBD2 (6 bases). The CDR3 spans 16 residues. Trimming stripped 0 bases from V and 8 bases from J, with 20 bases between. Germline lookup yields CDR1 SQVTM and CDR2 ANQGSEA. CDR3 region: CSVEETTGGLRDEQFF. The CDR3 DNA reads as TGCAGCGTTGAAGAAACCACAGGAGGGCTCCGGGATGAGCAGTTCTTC.

The chain joins TRBV18 to TRBJ2-2, with 9 bases aligning to TRBD1. The CDR3 is 16 amino acids. Looked up from germline, CDR1 is KGHSH and CDR2 is LQKENI. V lost 4 bases and J lost 1; bases outside the gene matches: 4. The CDR3 protein is CASSRQGVLNTGELFF. Here the CDR3 DNA reads TGTGCCAGCTCACGACAGGGGGTGTTGAACACCGGGGAGCTGTTTTTT.